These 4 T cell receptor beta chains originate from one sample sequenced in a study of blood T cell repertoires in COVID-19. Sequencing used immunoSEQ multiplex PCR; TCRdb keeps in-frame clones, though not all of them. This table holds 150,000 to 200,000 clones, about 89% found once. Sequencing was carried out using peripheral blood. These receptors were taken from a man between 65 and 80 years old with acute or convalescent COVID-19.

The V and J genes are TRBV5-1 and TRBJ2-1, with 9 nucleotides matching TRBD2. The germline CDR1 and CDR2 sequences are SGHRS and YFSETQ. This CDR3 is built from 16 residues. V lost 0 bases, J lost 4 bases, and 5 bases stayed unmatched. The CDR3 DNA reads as TGCGCCAGCAGCTTGGCCCCGACTAGCGGATACAATGAGCAGTTCTTC. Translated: CASSLAPTSGYNEQFF. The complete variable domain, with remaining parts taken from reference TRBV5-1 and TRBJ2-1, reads KAGVTQTPRYLIKTRGQQVTLSCSPISGHRSVSWYQQTPGQGLQFLFEYFSETQRNKGNFPGRFSGRQFSNSRSEMNVSTLELGDSALYLCASSLAPTSGYNEQFFGPGTRLTVL.

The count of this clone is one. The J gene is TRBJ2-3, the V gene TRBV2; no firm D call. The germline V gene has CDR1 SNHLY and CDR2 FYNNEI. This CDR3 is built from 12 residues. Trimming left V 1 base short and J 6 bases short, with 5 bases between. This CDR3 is CASSEVGDTQYF. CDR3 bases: TGTGCCAGCAGTGAAGTCGGGGATACGCAGTATTTT.

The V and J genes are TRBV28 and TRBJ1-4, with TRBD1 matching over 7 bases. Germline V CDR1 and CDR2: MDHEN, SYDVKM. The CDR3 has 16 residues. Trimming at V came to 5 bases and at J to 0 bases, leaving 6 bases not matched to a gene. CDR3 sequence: CASSPLQGATNEKLFF. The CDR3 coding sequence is TGTGCCAGCAGTCCACTTCAGGGGGCAACTAATGAAAAACTGTTTTTT.

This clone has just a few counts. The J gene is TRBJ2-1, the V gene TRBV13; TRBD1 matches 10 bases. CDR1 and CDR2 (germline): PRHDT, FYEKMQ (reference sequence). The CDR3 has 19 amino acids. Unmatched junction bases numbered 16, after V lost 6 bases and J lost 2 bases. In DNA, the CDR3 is TGTGCCAGCAGTGTTCCGGGACAGGGGTGGAAGCGGGCCTACAATGAGCAGTTCTTC. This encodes CASSVPGQGWKRAYNEQFF.